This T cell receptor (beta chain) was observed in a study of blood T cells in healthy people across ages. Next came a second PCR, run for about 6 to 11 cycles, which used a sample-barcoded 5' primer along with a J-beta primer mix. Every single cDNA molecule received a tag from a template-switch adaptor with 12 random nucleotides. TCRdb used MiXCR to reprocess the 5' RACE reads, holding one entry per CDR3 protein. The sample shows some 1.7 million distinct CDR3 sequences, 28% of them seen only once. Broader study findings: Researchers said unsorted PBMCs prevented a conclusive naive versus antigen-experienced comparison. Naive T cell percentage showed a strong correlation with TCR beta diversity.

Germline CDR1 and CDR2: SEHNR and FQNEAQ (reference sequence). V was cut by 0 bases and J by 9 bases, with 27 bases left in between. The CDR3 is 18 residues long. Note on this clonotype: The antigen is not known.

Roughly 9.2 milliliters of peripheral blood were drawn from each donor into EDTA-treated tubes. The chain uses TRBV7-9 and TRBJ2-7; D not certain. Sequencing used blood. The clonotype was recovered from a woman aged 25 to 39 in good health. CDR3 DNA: TGTGCCAGCAGCTTAGCGGGGTGGACGGACGCCCTCCTACGAGGGCAGTACTTC. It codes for CASSLAGWTDALLRGQYF.